This T cell receptor beta chain emerged from a study of blood T cell repertoires in COVID-19 (dated by TCRdb to 2020 to 2022). Regarding the study in general: Samples covering the acute and convalescent phases of COVID-19 were provided by collaborators in the United States, Italy and Spain. The material from the prospective study consisted of cDNA or gDNA derived from T cells, B-cell-depleted T cells, or PBMCs. Deeply sampled blood TCRbeta repertoires from subjects exposed to, actively infected with, or recovered from COVID-19 were included in the dataset. The repertoires were released in a freely available public database intended as a resource for research on the immune response to SARS-CoV-2. The samples were drawn from the first 160 participants of the ongoing ImmuneRACE study and from 1,254 subjects provided by 6 global collaborators. The sample metadata nearly always contained a de-identified subject ID, COVID-19 status, age in years and sex. Where available, HLA class I and class II types were obtained from metadata supplied by the sample provider rather than from assay-based typing.

Overall study outcomes, separate from this receptor: Clinical and demographic metadata were provided uncurated, with the amount varying by source and participant.

Per the germline V gene, WSHSY is the CDR1 and SAAADI is the CDR2. The CDR3 runs 13 amino acids, cysteine and phenylalanine included. This entry keeps only the CDR3 DNA: 39 bases, framed from base 1. The V end loses 6 bases and the J end loses 0 bases, and a stretch of 8 bases separates them. As regards this clone: What this receptor recognizes is not known. No much larger clonotype is one base removed from it; base qualities were not supplied. Other DNA sequences in the sample encode the same CDR3.

In the prospective study, participants were roughly 18 to 100 years old, resided in about two dozen geographic areas of the United States, and were enrolled through a virtual design. In the prospective study, cohorts were assigned on the basis of participant-reported clinical history obtained from a screening survey and a study questionnaire. Mobile phlebotomists in the prospective study collected whole blood, serum and a nasopharyngeal or oropharyngeal swab from every participant. Prospective study participants could optionally give additional blood draws and questionnaires over an approximately 2-month period. Before DNA extraction, prospective study blood samples were shipped either frozen or at room temperature. TCRbeta CDR3 regions were amplified from genomic DNA by means of the immunoSEQ Assay, a bias-controlled multiplex PCR. Turning to the authors' computational methods: The number of nucleated cells in each sample was estimated from the amplification of reference gene primers within the assay. To quantify the absolute abundance of each unique TCRbeta CDR3 rearrangement, sequence reads were collapsed and filtered. For each sample, productive Simpson clonality was calculated as the square root of Simpson's diversity index over productive rearrangements. Entries here come from immuneACCESS through TCRdb and include only in-frame sequences with V and J called. Some clones fail to appear in such tables; in the studies checked, an unresolved V gene covers under half of the shortfall, and the cause of the remainder is unknown. D and trimming were read from the DNA, whereas the V and J calls and clone size are those reported in that table. For this sample the table gives 200,000 to 250,000 clones, of which almost 85% were detected only once. Clones ranked in the top ten supply 9.1% of the sample.

This TCR came from a woman in her forties or fifties with acute COVID-19. The specimen was PBMCs or T cells enriched from blood (not recorded which). The chain joins TRBV10-2 to TRBJ1-1; a tentative D call is TRBD1 (5 bases match). The DNA sequence is given as TGCGCCAGCAGGGGAGGGGTGAACACTGAAGCTTTCTTT. The resulting protein is CASRGGVNTEAFF.